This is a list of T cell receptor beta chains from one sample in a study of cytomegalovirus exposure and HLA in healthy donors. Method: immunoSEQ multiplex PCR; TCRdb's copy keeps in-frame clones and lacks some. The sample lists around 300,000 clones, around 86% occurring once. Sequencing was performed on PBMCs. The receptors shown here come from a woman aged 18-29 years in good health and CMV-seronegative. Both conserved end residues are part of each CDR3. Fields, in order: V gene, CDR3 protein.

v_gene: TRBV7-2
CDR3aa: CASSLTGPRIF

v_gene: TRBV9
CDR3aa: CASSGEAGANVLTF

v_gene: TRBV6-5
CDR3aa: CASSSGPTYEQYF

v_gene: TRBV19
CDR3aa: CASSTVGPRDEQYF

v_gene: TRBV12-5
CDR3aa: CASGSMGGTEAFF

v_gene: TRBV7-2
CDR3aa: CASSLWTEEEKLFF

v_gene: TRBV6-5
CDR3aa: CASSSQGESHEQYF

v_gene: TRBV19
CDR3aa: CASGQRWGPQYF

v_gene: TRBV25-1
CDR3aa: CASSVVQGYEQYF

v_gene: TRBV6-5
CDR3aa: CASRAPGQGNTEAFF

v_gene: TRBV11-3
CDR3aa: CASSLGHGSADTEAFF

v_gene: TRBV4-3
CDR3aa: CASSQGSGGSNEQYF

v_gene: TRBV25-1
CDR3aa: CASSNRDSQETQYF

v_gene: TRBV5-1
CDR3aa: CASSLGLANEQFF

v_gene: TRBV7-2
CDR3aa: CASSLPPNTGELFF

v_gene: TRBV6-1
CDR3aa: CASRQLQGGYYEQYF

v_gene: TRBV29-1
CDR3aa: CSVVGAQETQYF

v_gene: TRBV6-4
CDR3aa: CASSDGTSGYNEQFF

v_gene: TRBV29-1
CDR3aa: CSVEDWDSSSGNTIYF

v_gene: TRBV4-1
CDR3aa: CASSQDGGSLIYEQYF

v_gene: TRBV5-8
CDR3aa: CASSLVIMDTNQPQHF

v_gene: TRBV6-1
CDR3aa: CASSETSGGYNEQFF

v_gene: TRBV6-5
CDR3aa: CATIVDRIAFF

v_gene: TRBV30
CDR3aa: CAWSVVRTSGGPYTDTQYF

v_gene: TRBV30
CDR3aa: CAWGREYYNEQFF

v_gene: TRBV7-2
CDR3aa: CASSVLPSGTYEQYF

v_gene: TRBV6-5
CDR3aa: CASSYSGGRLYEQYF

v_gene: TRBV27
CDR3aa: CASSLFAASGGPTDTQYF

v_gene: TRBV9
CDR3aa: CASSVVHLPGEGYGYTF

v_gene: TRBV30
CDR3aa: CAWTPGGASYEQYF